Listed below are T cell receptor beta chains from one sample, sequenced in a study of identical twins. TCRdb re-analysed the 5' RACE reads in MiXCR, keeping a single row per CDR3 protein. The sample lists fewer than 350,000 distinct CDR3 sequences, more than 6.5% occurring once. The same sample was also used in a study of yellow fever vaccine responses in identical twins.

The sequencing sample was made of memory (CD45RO+) T cells sorted from blood. Source of these receptors: a woman younger than 30 in good health. The CDR3 runs from the conserved cysteine through the conserved F or W. A D gene is named only where the DNA matches it firmly. Size tells how often a clone was seen (once, few, many) or the class of an expanded clone, and some rows leave it out.

>TRBV5-1|TRBJ1-2|many|NA
CASSLHLNYGYTF
TGCGCCAGCAGCCTCCACTTAAACTATGGCTACACCTTC
>TRBV15|TRBJ1-1|many|NA
CATSRDGMNTEAFF
TGTGCCACCAGCAGAGATGGAATGAACACTGAAGCTTTCTTT
>TRBV28|TRBJ1-1|NA|TRBD1
CASSSPHRGVTEAFF
TGTGCCAGCAGTTCCCCCCACAGGGGAGTCACTGAAGCTTTCTTT
>TRBV4-2|TRBJ2-2|many|NA
CASSHPEGGRAANTGELFF
TGTGCCAGCAGCCACCCGGAGGGGGGCCGGGCCGCGAACACCGGGGAGCTGTTTTTT
>TRBV20-1|TRBJ2-5|NA|TRBD2
CSASRGSGGAQETQYF
TGCAGTGCTAGTAGAGGATCGGGGGGGGCCCAAGAGACCCAGTACTTC
>TRBV27|TRBJ2-2|NA|NA
CASSLNGQGHTGELFF
TGTGCCAGCAGTTTGAATGGCCAGGGGCACACCGGGGAGCTGTTTTTT
>TRBV18|TRBJ2-2|many|NA
CASSPVPEQVGELFF
TGTGCCAGCTCACCGGTCCCGGAGCAGGTCGGGGAGCTGTTTTTT
>TRBV28|TRBJ2-4|NA|TRBD1
CASSLGTGKAKNIQYF
TGTGCCAGCAGTTTAGGGACAGGAAAAGCCAAAAACATTCAGTACTTC
>TRBV5-8|TRBJ1-4|many|NA
CASSTSFTRTNEKLFF
TGTGCCAGCAGCACTTCTTTTACAAGGACTAATGAAAAACTGTTTTTT
>TRBV7-8|TRBJ2-3|few|TRBD1
CASSLRRQGAFTDTQYF
TGTGCCAGCAGCTTGCGGCGGCAGGGGGCTTTCACAGATACGCAGTATTTT
>TRBV7-8|TRBJ2-3|many|TRBD2
CASSLREGSTDTQYF
TGTGCCAGCAGCTTAAGGGAGGGTAGCACAGATACGCAGTATTTT
>TRBV25-1|TRBJ1-6|NA|NA
CASSLHELGSPLHF
TGTGCCAGCAGTTTACACGAATTGGGTTCACCCCTCCACTTT
>TRBV5-1|TRBJ2-1|NA|NA
CASSLSFGAYNEQFF
TGCGCCAGCAGCCTATCCTTTGGCGCCTACAATGAGCAGTTCTTC
>TRBV5-6|TRBJ1-3|many|TRBD1
CASRGQLAGNTIYF
TGTGCCAGCAGGGGACAGCTCGCGGGAAACACCATATATTTT
>TRBV12-3/TRBV12-4|TRBJ1-1|few|NA
CATARAENTEAFF
TGTGCCACAGCCCGGGCAGAGAACACTGAAGCTTTCTTT
>TRBV20-1|TRBJ2-1|NA|NA
CSANNKPHGTEQFF
TGCAGTGCCAATAATAAGCCCCATGGTACCGAGCAGTTCTTC
>TRBV3-1|TRBJ2-5|many|NA
CASSLRSGFQETQYF
TGTGCCAGCAGCCTTCGATCGGGCTTTCAAGAGACCCAGTACTTC
>TRBV5-5|TRBJ1-1|many|NA
CASSLPQGGIVEAFF
TGTGCCAGCAGCTTGCCGCAGGGAGGAATTGTTGAAGCTTTCTTT
>TRBV12-3/TRBV12-4|TRBJ2-5|many|TRBD1
CASSSGQGARETQYF
TGTGCCAGCTCCTCTGGTCAGGGGGCTCGGGAGACCCAGTACTTC
>TRBV7-6|TRBJ2-5|NA|NA
CASSFRPGFQETQYF
TGTGCCAGCAGCTTCCGGCCGGGATTCCAAGAGACCCAGTACTTC
>TRBV5-1|TRBJ2-2|few|NA
CASSLRYQYTGELFF
TGCGCCAGCAGCTTGCGCTACCAATACACCGGGGAGCTGTTTTTT
>TRBV6-2/TRBV6-3|TRBJ2-3|NA|TRBD2
CASSKTSGGADTQYF
TGTGCCAGCAGCAAGACTAGCGGGGGCGCAGATACGCAGTATTTT
>TRBV29-1|TRBJ2-5|few|TRBD2
CSVEDGGSSGGLETQYF
TGCAGCGTTGAAGATGGGGGATCTAGCGGGGGGCTAGAGACCCAGTACTTC
>TRBV12-3/TRBV12-4|TRBJ1-5|many|TRBD1
CASTPQGLNSNQPQHF
TGTGCCAGCACCCCACAGGGGTTGAATAGCAATCAGCCCCAGCATTTT